The 23 T cell receptor beta chains reported below all come from one sample, sequenced in a study of lymphopenia after photon versus proton radiotherapy. TCRdb's table, derived via immunoSEQ multiplex PCR, lists solely in-frame clones and lacks some. Of some 16,000 clones listed, 80% to 90% are singletons. This specimen was peripheral blood, taken from a patient treated with proton-based radiotherapy. These receptor sequences come from a woman aged 55-70 years with cholangiocarcinoma. Some clones in this sample may be carry-over from other donors' samples.

This clone was detected only once. The V and J genes are TRBV7-8 and TRBJ1-1, with TRBD1 matching 9 bases. V lost 2 bases to trimming and J lost 1 base; unmatched junction nucleotides: 2. The CDR3 is 15 amino acids. CDR1 is SGHVS and CDR2 is FQNEAQ in the germline V gene. The CDR3 sequence is CASSLLGQGNTEAFF. CDR3 coding DNA: TGTGCCAGCAGCTTACTGGGACAGGGGAACACTGAAGCTTTCTTT.

The chain uses TRBV6-6 and TRBJ1-2; D might be TRBD1 (5 bases). Trimming stripped 6 bases from V and 5 bases from J, with 13 bases between. From germline, CDR1 is MNHNY and CDR2 SVGAGI (reference sequence). This CDR3 is 13 amino acids long. CDR3 protein: CASRDDSLYGYTF. CDR3 DNA: TGTGCCAGCAGAGACGACAGTCTATATGGCTACACCTTC.

The chain links TRBV7-8 to TRBJ2-5; 9 bases match TRBD1. The CDR3 spans 15 residues. V lost 2 bases and J lost 4; bases outside the gene matches: 5. Germline assignment: CDR1 SGHVS and CDR2 FQNEAQ. The CDR3: CASSLRQGVRETQYF. In nucleotides, the CDR3 is TGTGCCAGCAGCTTAAGACAGGGGGTCCGAGAGACCCAGTACTTC.

With regard to this clone: The junction departs from the called germline gene at one end, perhaps through a read error. The sample has other DNA sequences that encode this CDR3 too. The V gene is TRBV19, the J gene TRBJ2-6; 9 nucleotides line up with TRBD1. This CDR3 comprises 17 residues. Germline CDR1 and CDR2: LNHDA and SQIVND (reference sequence). In nucleotides, the CDR3 is TGTGCCAGCAGTATAGGACAGGGGAGATCTGGGGCCAACGTCCTGACTTTC. Translation: CASSIGQGRSGANVLTF.

The chain couples TRBV9 to TRBJ2-1; 10 positions match TRBD2. Germline V gene lookup returns CDR1 SGDLS and CDR2 YYNGEE. V lost 3 bases and J lost 4; bases outside the gene matches: 4. CDR3 length: 15 amino acids. The CDR3 nucleotides read TGTGCCAGCAGCGCCACTAGCGGGGAGTACAATGAGCAGTTCTTC. This codes for CASSATSGEYNEQFF.

The chain carries TRBV4-3 and TRBJ2-3; perhaps TRBD1 as D (7 bases). The length of the CDR3 is 15 residues. The V end was cut by 1 base, the J end by 8 bases, with 16 bases between. The germline V gene encodes CDR1 LGHNA and CDR2 YSLEER. The CDR3, as DNA: TGCGCCAGCAGCCAAGCCAGGGGGGTCGGGGCTACGCAGTATTTT. Translated, it gives CASSQARGVGATQYF.

The chain links TRBV25-1 to TRBJ2-7; 7 bases map to TRBD1. The CDR3 is 12 amino acids. The V gene end was trimmed by 5 bases and the J gene end by 6 bases; junction bases not matched to a gene: 4. CDR1 and CDR2 from the germline V gene are MGHDK and SYGVNS. The CDR3 coding sequence is TGTGCCAGCAGTCGCAACAGGGGCGAGCAGTACTTC. Translating it yields CASSRNRGEQYF.

The chain employs TRBV29-1 and TRBJ2-7; D remains unclear. V lost 4 bases, J lost 3 bases, and 10 bases lay in between. Germline-derived CDR1 and CDR2 are SQVTM and ANQGSEA. The CDR3 loop spans 12 amino acids. The DNA for the CDR3 is TGCAGCGTTGTCCCCAGTAGCTACGAGCAGTACTTC. It encodes CSVVPSSYEQYF.

This rearrangement joins TRBV23-1 to TRBJ1-1; D perhaps matches TRBD1 (6 bases). TRBV23-1 is labeled an ORF, and its function is uncertain. The ends were cut back, 4 bases at V and 4 bases at J, with 13 bases in the middle. The CDR3 sequence is 14 residues long. The CDR3 DNA follows: TGCGCCAGCAGTCCCAAGGGGGGATTCACTGAAGCTTTCTTT. It encodes CASSPKGGFTEAFF.

The chain has TRBV7-2 and TRBJ2-4; D is perhaps TRBD2 (6 bases). CDR1 and CDR2 (germline): SGHTA, FQGNSA. The V end lost 1 base, the J end lost 8 bases, and 15 bases lay between the germline ends. The CDR3 has 15 residues. CDR3: CASSLVGGFVDIQYF. DNA of the CDR3: TGTGCCAGCAGCTTAGTGGGGGGATTCGTCGACATTCAGTACTTC.

The table lists this clone with a few counts. This chain connects TRBV11-2 to TRBJ2-1, with TRBD2 matching over 8 bases. The length of the CDR3 is 14 residues. Germline values: CDR1 SGHAT, CDR2 FQNNGV. Trimming at V came to 6 bases and at J to 10 bases, leaving 11 bases not matched to a gene. This chain's CDR3 is CASRAGGPSPEQFF. The CDR3 region has the DNA TGTGCCAGCAGGGCGGGGGGCCCCAGCCCCGAGCAGTTCTTC.

V usage is TRBV18 and J usage is TRBJ2-6; D may be TRBD1 (6 bases). V shed 1 base and J shed 0 bases, with 16 bases lying between them. Germline CDR1 is KGHSH and CDR2 is LQKENI. CDR3 length: 19 amino acids. CDR3 DNA: TGTGCCAGCTCACCACTTGTCCAGGGGCCTAGCTCTGGGGCCAACGTCCTGACTTTC. It is translated as CASSPLVQGPSSGANVLTF. The full variable domain, its missing parts supplied by reference TRBV18 and TRBJ2-6, is NAGVMQNPRHLVRRRGQEARLRCSPMKGHSHVYWYRQLPEEGLKFMVYLQKENIIDESGMPKERFSAEFPKEGPSILRIQQVVRGDSAAYFCASSPLVQGPSSGANVLTFGAGSRLTVL.

The J gene is TRBJ1-2, the V gene TRBV28; 9 nucleotides align to TRBD1. This CDR3 is 17 amino acids long. The germline V gene encodes CDR1 MDHEN and CDR2 SYDVKM. V trimming: 2 bases; J trimming: 5 bases; junction bases outside the gene matches: 12. In DNA, the CDR3 is TGTGCCAGCAGTTTAATACCCTACAGGGGGCAATTATATGGCTACACCTTC. This translates into CASSLIPYRGQLYGYTF.

The chain couples TRBV5-1 to TRBJ2-5; 9 positions agree with TRBD2. This CDR3 has 16 amino acids. V was clipped by 0 bases and J by 5 bases; unmatched bases: 8. Germline CDR1 is SGHRS and CDR2 is YFSETQ. The CDR3 DNA reads as TGCGCCAGCAGCTTGGGGGGAATAGCGGGGGCTGAGACCCAGTACTTC. It encodes CASSLGGIAGAETQYF.

This clone was observed a few times. This chain joins TRBV2 and TRBJ2-2; no firm D call. The CDR3 is 11 amino acids. CDR1 and CDR2 (germline): SNHLY, FYNNEI. Trimming cost V 5 bases and J 6 bases, with 4 bases left between them. The CDR3 nucleotides are TGTGCCAGCAGTAAGGCCGGGGAGCTGTTTTTT. Its translation is CASSKAGELFF.

The chain carries TRBV4-2 and TRBJ2-1, with 8 bases that match TRBD2. Trimming cost V 4 bases and J 5 bases; bases outside gene matches: 10. This CDR3 comprises 16 residues. Germline lookup yields CDR1 LGHNA and CDR2 YNFKEQ. This CDR3 reads CASSPGGERGNNEQFF. CDR3 sequence (DNA): TGTGCCAGCAGCCCCGGCGGGGAGCGGGGGAACAATGAGCAGTTCTTC.

V is TRBV5-1 and J is TRBJ1-1; tentative D call: TRBD1 (5 bases). V was clipped by 3 bases and J by 2 bases, with 11 bases between them. Germline-derived CDR1 and CDR2 are SGHRS and YFSETQ. The CDR3 runs 14 residues. CDR3 DNA sequence: TGCGCCAGCAGCTCAGGGTGGGGAAACACTGAAGCTTTCTTT. Encoded protein: CASSSGWGNTEAFF.

The chain recombines TRBV15 with TRBJ1-2; D is ambiguous. V was shortened by 0 bases and J by 6 bases, with 11 bases between the two germline ends. This CDR3 contains 14 residues. Germline lookup yields CDR1 LNHNV and CDR2 YYDKDF (reference sequence). The CDR3 region is CATSRDEVWNGYTF. The CDR3 DNA reads TGTGCCACCAGCAGAGATGAGGTTTGGAATGGCTACACCTTC.

This chain joins TRBV9 and TRBJ2-5, with 7 bases matching TRBD2. The CDR3 covers 16 residues. Germline V lookup: CDR1 SGDLS, CDR2 YYNGEE. The ends lost 4 bases at V and 4 bases at J; junction bases unmatched: 13. This chain's CDR3 is CASSHRVGGNIETQYF. The DNA for the CDR3 is TGTGCCAGCAGCCACCGTGTGGGGGGGAATATAGAGACCCAGTACTTC.

V usage is TRBV2 and J usage is TRBJ2-3, with D perhaps TRBD1 or TRBD2 (6 bases each). The V end was cut by 3 bases, the J end by 5 bases, with 15 bases between. CDR1 and CDR2 (germline): SNHLY, FYNNEI. CDR3 length equals 15 residues. CDR3 sequence reads: CASSEGGGGKDTQYF. CDR3 DNA sequence: TGTGCCAGCAGTGAGGGGGGCGGTGGAAAAGATACGCAGTATTTT. Full variable domain (rest looked up from reference TRBV2 and TRBJ2-3): EPEVTQTPSHQVTQMGQEVILRCVPISNHLYFYWYRQILGQKVEFLVSFYNNEISEKSEIFDDQFSVERPDGSNFTLKIRSTKLEDSAMYFCASSEGGGGKDTQYFGPGTRLTVL.

The genes are TRBV5-1 and TRBJ1-1; unclear D gene. The length of the CDR3 is 13 residues. Trimming stripped 0 bases from V and 3 bases from J, with 6 bases between. CDR1 SGHRS and CDR2 YFSETQ come from the germline V gene. The CDR3 loop is CASSLDKHTEAFF. CDR3 coding DNA: TGCGCCAGCAGCTTGGACAAGCACACTGAAGCTTTCTTT.

The V call is TRBV9, the J call TRBJ2-1; 7 nucleotides match TRBD2. The CDR3 extends over 12 amino acids. J gave up 7 bases and V 6 bases, and 4 bases lay outside the gene matches. CDR1 SGDLS and CDR2 YYNGEE come from the germline V gene. CDR3 sequence: CASTTGGNEQFF. DNA for the CDR3: TGTGCCAGCACCACCGGGGGGAATGAGCAGTTCTTC.

The chain uses TRBV5-1 and TRBJ2-6, with D perhaps matching TRBD2 (5 bases). Germline values: CDR1 SGHRS, CDR2 YFSETQ. Trimming removed 3 bases at V and 5 bases at J, with 30 bases between. CDR3 length equals 21 residues. The CDR3 sequence is CASSSPTGSQPNRGRANVLTF. CDR3 nucleotides: TGCGCCAGCAGCTCACCGACCGGCAGCCAACCTAACCGGGGTCGGGCCAACGTCCTGACTTTC.